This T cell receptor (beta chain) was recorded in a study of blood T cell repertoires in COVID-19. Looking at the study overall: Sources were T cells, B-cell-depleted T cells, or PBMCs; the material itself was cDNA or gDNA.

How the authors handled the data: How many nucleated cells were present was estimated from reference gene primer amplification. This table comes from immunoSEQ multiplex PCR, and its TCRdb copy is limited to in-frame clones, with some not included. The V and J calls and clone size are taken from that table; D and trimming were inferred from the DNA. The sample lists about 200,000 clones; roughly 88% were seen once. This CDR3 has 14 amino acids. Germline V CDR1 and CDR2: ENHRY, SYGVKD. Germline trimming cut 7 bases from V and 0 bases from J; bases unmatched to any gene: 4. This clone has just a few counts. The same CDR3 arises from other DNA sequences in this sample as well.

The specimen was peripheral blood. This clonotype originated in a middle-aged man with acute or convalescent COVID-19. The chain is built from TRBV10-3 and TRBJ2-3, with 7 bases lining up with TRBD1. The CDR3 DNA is TGTGCCATCAAGGGGGCTTTTAGCACAGATACGCAGTATTTT. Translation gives CAIKGAFSTDTQYF.